This T cell receptor beta chain stems from a study of blood T cell repertoires in COVID-19. Overall study: T cells, B-cell-depleted T cells, or PBMCs provided the cDNA or gDNA that served as material.

TCRdb's table, derived via immunoSEQ multiplex PCR, lists solely in-frame clones and lacks some. The table includes tens of thousands of clones, roughly three quarters detected once. This TCR was sampled from a man between 60 and 75 years old with acute or convalescent COVID-19. Sequenced sample: peripheral blood.

The CDR3 DNA reads TGTGCCAGCAGCTCTCAAGTCCCTAGCGGGGCCAACAATGAGCAGTTCTTC. This translates into CASSSQVPSGANNEQFF. The chain uses TRBV7-3 and TRBJ2-1, with TRBD2 identical over 9 bases. Germline V gene sequence: CDR1 SGHTA, CDR2 FQGTGA. The CDR3 runs 17 residues. Unmatched junction bases numbered 12, after V lost 4 bases and J lost 5 bases.